This TCR beta chain came from a study of metastatic and nonmetastatic thyroid tumors. In regard to this clone: As yet, its antigen is unknown.

Each patient came to thyroid surgery without any prior treatment (of any kind). Study outcomes and limitations: Reports indicated that malignant thyroid tumors showed significantly higher TCR beta diversity than benign nodules did, in blood and tumor.

TCRdb re-analyzed the PCR reads using MiXCR. The profile shows roughly 57,000 clones, around 20% of them singletons. The sequenced sample consisted of blood. This TCR derives from a female donor with papillary thyroid cancer or a benign thyroid nodule (not recorded which). Some clones in this sample may be carry-over from other donors' samples.

The CDR3 loop is CASSSGTGGGEQYF. The CDR3 coding sequence is TGTGCCAGCAGTTCCGGGACAGGGGGAGGCGAGCAGTACTTC. The chain employs TRBV12-3 or TRBV12-4 and TRBJ2-7; 11 bases are a match to TRBD1. This CDR3 is built from 14 residues. J gave up 6 bases and V 4 bases, and 5 bases lay outside the gene matches.